Sequencing of this TCR beta chain was carried out in a study of cytomegalovirus exposure and HLA in healthy donors. Study at large: Of all 400 or so donors who were genotyped, 80% to 85% belonged to the Caucasian-associated ancestry cluster. Broader study findings: Analysis performed later found 16,000 or so TCR beta sequences associated with HLA alleles at 0.05 false discovery rate. What TCR beta sequences reportedly achieved was accurate prediction of HLA-A and HLA-B alleles in most subjects.

This clone appeared a few times. Its antigen is not known. This PCR relied on a set of 60 Vbeta primers and 13 Jbeta primers. TCRdb keeps only in-frame clones here, not all; method: immunoSEQ multiplex PCR. The sample lists tens of thousands of clones, about 79% seen once, with less than 6% in the top ten. The CDR3 is 14 amino acids. V gave up 5 bases and J gave up 4 bases; unmatched junction bases: 4. Per the germline V gene, CDR1 is MNHNY and CDR2 is SVGAGI (reference sequence). This receptor was obtained from a male donor in good health and CMV-seropositive. The chain is built from TRBV6-6 and TRBJ2-7; TRBD2 aligns across 11 bases. The sequencing input was PBMCs. The CDR3 reads CASSQGTSGYEQYF. The CDR3 DNA is TGTGCCAGCAGTCAAGGGACTAGCGGATACGAGCAGTACTTC.